These 15 T cell receptor beta chains came from one sample sequenced in a study of cytomegalovirus exposure and HLA in healthy donors. Primers: 60 Vbeta forward and 13 Jbeta reverse. Method: immunoSEQ multiplex PCR; TCRdb's copy keeps in-frame clones and lacks some. The table has 150,000 or so clones, over 60% seen once. The sample was PBMCs. Receptors originate from a male donor in good health and CMV-seropositive.

The chain uses TRBV11-2 and TRBJ1-6; a possible D gene is TRBD1 (5 bases). The CDR3 has 15 amino acids. V was pared by 1 base and J by 7 bases, with 11 bases between. Germline V gene data show CDR1 as SGHAT and CDR2 as FQNNGV. As DNA, the CDR3 is TGTGCCAGCAGCTTAGGGGGGGGTAGCAATTCACCCCTCCACTTT. It specifies CASSLGGGSNSPLHF.

The chain has TRBV28 and TRBJ1-2; D unresolved. This CDR3 has 13 residues. Per germline, CDR1 MDHEN and CDR2 SYDVKM. Trimming took 6 bases from V and 0 from J, leaving 8 bases between them. This CDR3 is CASRLPPNYGYTF. In nucleotides, the CDR3 is TGTGCCAGCAGACTCCCCCCTAACTATGGCTACACCTTC.

This chain uses TRBV5-1 with TRBJ2-5; TRBD1 matches 8 bases. Gene TRBJ2-7 matches the end of the DNA better, so the J call may be wrong. This CDR3 is built from 14 residues. Germline V gene data show CDR1 as SGHRS and CDR2 as YFSETQ. The CDR3 is CASSGDRGDHEQYF. CDR3 nucleotides: TGCGCCAGCAGCGGCGACAGGGGTGACCACGAGCAGTACTTC.

The rearrangement links TRBV27 to TRBJ2-7; TRBD2 matches 16 bases. CDR1 and CDR2 (germline): MNHEY, SMNVEV (reference sequence). V was clipped by 2 bases and J by 6 bases; unmatched bases: 7. The CDR3 consists of 17 residues. CDR3 loop: CASSLGTSGRGDREQYF. The CDR3, as DNA: TGTGCCAGCAGTTTAGGGACTAGCGGGAGGGGTGATCGCGAGCAGTACTTC.

The chain uses TRBV6-1 and TRBJ2-7; D not certain. The CDR3 has 18 amino acids. Looked up from germline, CDR1 is MNHNS and CDR2 is SASEGT. V was cut by 2 bases and J by 2 bases, with 22 bases left in between. The CDR3 bases are TGTGCCAGCAGTGAAAAGATCACCGCAGGCCGAATACCCTACGAGCAGTACTTC. This gives the protein CASSEKITAGRIPYEQYF.

V gene TRBV4-2 combines with J gene TRBJ1-1, with 7 positions matching TRBD1. The J segment lost 5 bases and the V segment lost 3 bases, leaving 6 bases of the junction unmatched. In germline, CDR1 is LGHNA, CDR2 YNFKEQ. CDR3 length equals 14 residues. In DNA, the CDR3 is TGTGCCAGCAGCCATCGCCCAGGGGGGACTGAAGCTTTCTTT. It codes for CASSHRPGGTEAFF.

The chain uses TRBV7-2 and TRBJ2-3, with D perhaps matching TRBD2 (5 bases). This CDR3 region has 13 residues. CDR1 and CDR2 (germline): SGHTA, FQGNSA. Trimming took off 5 bases at V and 7 bases at J, with 13 bases between the two ends. CDR3: CASSPIWENTQYF. CDR3 in DNA: TGTGCCAGCAGCCCCATCTGGGAGAATACGCAGTATTTT.

This clone was counted a few times. The DNA for the CDR3 is TGCGCCAGCAGAGGGACAGGGTACTCTGGAAACACCATATATTTT. Its translation is CASRGTGYSGNTIYF. V is TRBV5-1 and J is TRBJ1-3; TRBD1 agrees at 9 bases. V trimming: 5 bases; J trimming: 0 bases; junction bases outside the gene matches: 3. This CDR3 comprises 15 residues. Germline V CDR1 and CDR2: SGHRS, YFSETQ. Full variable domain (outside the CDR3, taken from reference TRBV5-1 and TRBJ1-3): KAGVTQTPRYLIKTRGQQVTLSCSPISGHRSVSWYQQTPGQGLQFLFEYFSETQRNKGNFPGRFSGRQFSNSRSEMNVSTLELGDSALYLCASRGTGYSGNTIYFGEGSWLTVV.

The gene calls are TRBV4-1 and TRBJ1-1; perhaps TRBD1 as D (5 bases). Trimming took off 1 base at V and 0 bases at J, with 15 bases between the two ends. This CDR3 is 17 amino acids long. Germline V gene sequence: CDR1 MGHRA, CDR2 YSYEKL. CDR3 DNA: TGCGCCAGCAGCCAAGGATGGTGGACAACAATGAACACTGAAGCTTTCTTT. It encodes CASSQGWWTTMNTEAFF.

V gene TRBV6-4 combines with J gene TRBJ1-1; tentative D call: TRBD1 (5 bases). CDR1 MRHNA and CDR2 SNTAGT come from the germline V gene. The CDR3 loop spans 15 amino acids. Trimming stripped 7 bases from V and 2 bases from J, with 17 bases between. CDR3 region: CASKGGGGINTEAFF. CDR3 in DNA: TGTGCCAGCAAGGGCGGGGGGGGAATTAACACTGAAGCTTTCTTT.

The chain carries TRBV28 and TRBJ2-1; the D is unclear. The CDR3 has 12 amino acids. V was trimmed by 6 bases and J by 7 bases, leaving 10 bases between them. The V gene's germline CDR1 is MDHEN and CDR2 SYDVKM. The chain's CDR3 is CASRRWKNEQFF. CDR3 coding DNA: TGTGCCAGCAGGAGGTGGAAAAATGAGCAGTTCTTC. Together with reference TRBV28 and TRBJ2-1, the CDR3 gives the full variable domain: DVKVTQSSRYLVKRTGEKVFLECVQDMDHENMFWYRQDPGLGLRLIYFSYDVKMKEKGDIPEGYSVSREKKERFSLILESASTNQTSMYLCASRRWKNEQFFGPGTRLTVL.

This chain connects TRBV4-1 to TRBJ2-1, with no clear D. CDR1 is MGHRA, CDR2 YSYEKL, per germline. The CDR3 is 11 amino acids. Trimming removed 0 bases at V and 9 bases at J, with 3 bases between. This chain's CDR3 is CASSQDREQFF. The CDR3 nucleotides are TGCGCCAGCAGCCAAGACCGTGAGCAGTTCTTC.

This chain uses TRBV5-4 with TRBJ1-1; maybe TRBD1 (5 bases). Between the trimmed V and J ends, which lost 6 bases and 0 bases, there was a span of 15 bases. Germline values: CDR1 SGHNT, CDR2 YYREEE (reference sequence). CDR3 size: 15 residues. CDR3 nucleotide sequence: TGTGCCAGCAATAGGGGAGGAGGGCTGAACACTGAAGCTTTCTTT. Translation: CASNRGGGLNTEAFF.

The chain recombines TRBV5-1 with TRBJ2-1; 11 bases are shared with TRBD1. Germline V gives CDR1 SGHRS, CDR2 YFSETQ. V gave up 5 bases and J gave up 6 bases; unmatched junction bases: 7. The CDR3 runs to 15 residues. CDR3 coding DNA: TGCGCCAGCAGTCCCGGACAGGGGGCGGTCAATGAGCAGTTCTTC. Translation: CASSPGQGAVNEQFF. The whole variable domain, filled in from reference TRBV5-1 and TRBJ2-1, reads KAGVTQTPRYLIKTRGQQVTLSCSPISGHRSVSWYQQTPGQGLQFLFEYFSETQRNKGNFPGRFSGRQFSNSRSEMNVSTLELGDSALYLCASSPGQGAVNEQFFGPGTRLTVL.

This clone appeared a single time. The V call is TRBV28, the J call TRBJ1-2; D is ambiguous. V lost 4 bases to trimming and J lost 7 bases, with 10 bases between them. CDR3 size: 12 residues. The germline gives CDR1 MDHEN, CDR2 SYDVKM. The CDR3 region is CASSSRIGGYTF. DNA of the CDR3: TGTGCCAGCAGTTCCAGGATCGGTGGCTACACCTTC.